This T cell receptor beta chain was sequenced for a study of response to subunit inactivated influenza vaccine. The study's findings and limits: Every seasonal influenza vaccination brings in few new T cells, the authors suggested.

Via MiXCR, TCRdb re-called the RT-PCR reads, giving one row per CDR3 protein. This table has over 800,000 distinct CDR3 sequences, 21% appearing once. As for this clonotype: Its specificity is unknown.

The CDR3 runs to 14 residues. The germline CDR1 and CDR2 sequences are MNHNS and SASEGT. V dropped 4 bases and J dropped 0 bases, with 7 bases sitting between them. The TCR comes from a man over 45 who received an inactivated influenza vaccine. This sequence joins TRBV6-1 and TRBJ2-4, with D perhaps TRBD1 or TRBD2 (5 bases each). The specimen comprised PBMCs from blood, sampled 5 to 6 days after vaccination. CDR3 sequence reads: CASSGGVAKNIQYF. Written as DNA, the CDR3 is TGTGCCAGCAGTGGAGGGGTAGCCAAAAACATTCAGTACTTC.